This T cell receptor beta chain was found in a study of shared clonotypes between healthy human individuals. About the research overall: Donors had three CD4 naive, three CD4 memory, two CD8 naive and one CD8 memory plate apiece.

CDR1 is SGHNT, CDR2 YYREEE, per germline (reference sequence). The CDR3 length is 16 residues. The V gene lost 0 bases and the J gene lost 4 bases, with 15 bases spanning the gap. The assay was immunoSEQ multiplex PCR, and TCRdb's table has in-frame clones only and misses some. The sample lists over 1.4 million clones; 96% were seen once. Sequenced sample: naive CD4+ T cells sorted from blood. Subset denoted: CD45RA+ positively selected. The chain is built from TRBV5-4 and TRBJ2-3; D unclear. The sequence came from a man aged 25-40 years in good health. The CDR3 protein is CASSLAQNGFADTQYF. Written as DNA, the CDR3 is TGTGCCAGCAGCTTGGCGCAGAATGGTTTCGCAGATACGCAGTATTTT.